The clone carrying this TCR beta chain was seen only a few times. Its target is unknown. These data come from a study of cytomegalovirus exposure and HLA in healthy donors. Study conclusions and caveats: A later analysis showed HLA-associated TCR beta chains outstripping equally common others in clonal expansion.

The study ran its PCR with 60 Vbeta and 13 Jbeta primers. The repertoire was sequenced with immunoSEQ multiplex PCR; TCRdb's copy has only in-frame clones and lacks some. Altogether fewer than 250,000 clones are present, roughly 77% being singletons, with the ten largest covering about 0.37%. Looked up from germline, CDR1 is LNHDA and CDR2 is SQIVND (reference sequence). This CDR3 has 12 amino acids. The V gene lost 10 bases and the J gene lost 6 bases, with 15 bases spanning the gap. The gene calls are TRBV19 and TRBJ1-2, with D perhaps TRBD1 (5 bases). The sequencing sample was made of PBMCs. The TCR originated in a male donor in good health and CMV-seropositive. The CDR3 nucleotides are TGTGCCACCCCTGGTCGACAGCATGGCTACACCTTC. This encodes CATPGRQHGYTF.